Listed below are T cell receptor beta chains from one sample, sequenced in a study of OX40 agonist ivuxolimab in advanced cancers. TCRdb keeps only in-frame clones here, not all; method: immunoSEQ multiplex PCR. The sample holds about 98,000 clones, around 85% seen once. Source: CD4+ or CD8+ T cells sorted from blood, taken in a trial of the OX40 agonist ivuxolimab. These receptor sequences come from an adult with an advanced solid tumor such as melanoma, head and neck, liver or kidney cancer. CDR3s include the opening cysteine and the closing phenylalanine or tryptophan. D genes are given only for firm matches. The size field is filled for only some rows; it gives once, few, many or a size class.

TRBJ2-2	-	TRBV30	-	TGTGCCTGGAGTGTACCAAGTGCCACCGGGGAGCTGTTTTTT	CAWSVPSATGELFF
TRBJ2-3	-	TRBV28	-	TGTGCCAGCAGTACCGCCCGGGGGAGCACAGATACGCAGTATTTT	CASSTARGSTDTQYF
TRBJ2-2	-	TRBV5-1	-	TGCGCCAGCAGCACGGACACCGCGGACACCGGGGAGCTGTTTTTT	CASSTDTADTGELFF
TRBJ1-3	-	TRBV6-5	-	TGTGCCAGCAGCCGCAGGGAAATCGGAAACACCATATATTTT	CASSRREIGNTIYF
TRBJ1-5	-	TRBV19	-	TGTGCCAGTAATGTGGGGGGGTATAGCAATCAGCCCCAGCATTTT	CASNVGGYSNQPQHF
TRBJ1-5	-	TRBV10-2	-	TGCGCCAGCAGTGACAGAGACACTGGCCGGGGGCCCCAGCATTTT	CASSDRDTGRGPQHF
TRBJ1-1	-	TRBV2	-	TGTGCCAGCACTAGGGACACCCCAAGAGGACCAGCTTTCTTT	CASTRDTPRGPAFF
TRBJ1-2	-	TRBV6-6	-	TGTGCCAGCAGCCCCAGGGCTGGCTACACCTTC	CASSPRAGYTF
TRBJ2-2	-	TRBV7-2	TRBD2	TGTGCCAGCAGCCCTAGCGGGGGGCACCGGGAGCTGTTTTTT	CASSPSGGHRELFF
TRBJ2-2	-	TRBV6-1	TRBD1	TGTGCCAGCCGGGACAGGGTTATCACCGGGGAGCTGTTTTTT	CASRDRVITGELFF
TRBJ2-5	-	TRBV7-8	-	TGTGCCAGCAGCCCCAGAGACAGAAAAGAGACCCAGTACTTC	CASSPRDRKETQYF
TRBJ1-2	-	TRBV29-1	-	TGCAGCGTTGAAATAAATCGTCGAACAGTCTATGGCTACACCTTC	CSVEINRRTVYGYTF
TRBJ2-1	-	TRBV6-1	-	TGTGCCAGCAGTGAGTTAACGATCAGTAGGGACCTCCGGCTGAATGAGCAGTTCTTC	CASSELTISRDLRLNEQFF
TRBJ1-4	-	TRBV30	-	TGTGCCTGGAGTGTGGTCCCGAGGGGTGAAAAACTGTTTTTT	CAWSVVPRGEKLFF
TRBJ2-3	-	TRBV7-9	-	TGTGCCAGCAGCTCAGTCCGCGGTACGCAGTATTTT	CASSSVRGTQYF
TRBJ1-2	-	TRBV5-8	-	TGTGCCAGCAGCCTGCAGAGGGTCTATGGCTACACCTTC	CASSLQRVYGYTF
TRBJ2-7	-	TRBV25-1	TRBD2	TGTGCCAGCAGTGAACAGCGGGGGTCCTACGAGCAGTACTTC	CASSEQRGSYEQYF
TRBJ2-5	-	TRBV7-2	TRBD1	TGTGCCAGCAGCTCCCGGACAGGGGGCTGGGAGACCCAGTACTTC	CASSSRTGGWETQYF
TRBJ1-1	-	TRBV5-1	-	TGCGCCAGCAGCCGGACATTGAACACTGAAGCTTTCTTT	CASSRTLNTEAFF
TRBJ1-4	-	TRBV4-3	TRBD1	TGCGCCAGCAGCCAAGATTTTGCCAGGGGGGTAGAAAAACTGTTTTTT	CASSQDFARGVEKLFF
TRBJ1-2	once	TRBV2	-	TGTGCCAGCAGTGAAGCGCACCGCAGCAACTATGGCTACACCTTC	CASSEAHRSNYGYTF
TRBJ2-1	-	TRBV6-5	TRBD2	TGTGCCAGCAGCGGGACTAGCGGGAGATGGGACGAGCAGTTCTTC	CASSGTSGRWDEQFF
TRBJ2-7	-	TRBV5-4	-	TGTGCCAGCAGCTCTCTAGGCGGGCCTTCCTACGAGCAGTACTTC	CASSSLGGPSYEQYF
TRBJ2-5	-	TRBV29-1	-	TGCAGCGTTGAAGATCTAATGGGGTTTCAAGAGACCCAGTACTTC	CSVEDLMGFQETQYF
TRBJ1-2	-	TRBV5-5	-	TGTGCCAGCAGCTTCGACAGTCTCTATGGCTACACCTTC	CASSFDSLYGYTF
TRBJ1-4	-	TRBV5-1	TRBD1	TGCGCCAGCAGCTGGGACAGTACTAATGAAAAACTGTTTTTT	CASSWDSTNEKLFF
TRBJ2-1	-	TRBV7-6	-	TGTGCCAGCAGCTCGGGTCGTGGCAGCTCCTACAATGGGCAGTTCTTC	CASSSGRGSSYNGQFF
TRBJ1-2	-	TRBV7-9	-	TGTGCCAGCAGCTTAAGGGATAACTATGGCTACACCTTC	CASSLRDNYGYTF
TRBJ2-1	-	TRBV6-6	-	TGTGCCAGCAGTTATGGCTCTAGACCCAATGAGCAGTTCTTC	CASSYGSRPNEQFF
TRBJ2-1	-	TRBV30	-	TGTGCCTACACCAGTGGCGGTAGCTCCTACAATGAGCAGTTCTTC	CAYTSGGSSYNEQFF
TRBJ1-1	-	TRBV27	-	TGTGCCAGCACCCCAGGGGTAGGGAACACTGAAGCTTTCTTT	CASTPGVGNTEAFF
TRBJ1-2	-	TRBV7-2	TRBD1	TGTGCCAGCAGCTCGGGGACAGGGAGAGATGGCTACACCTTC	CASSSGTGRDGYTF
TRBJ1-2	-	TRBV4-3	TRBD1	TGCGCCAGCAGCCTCGGGACAGGGGACGGAATTTACTATGGCTACACCTTC	CASSLGTGDGIYYGYTF